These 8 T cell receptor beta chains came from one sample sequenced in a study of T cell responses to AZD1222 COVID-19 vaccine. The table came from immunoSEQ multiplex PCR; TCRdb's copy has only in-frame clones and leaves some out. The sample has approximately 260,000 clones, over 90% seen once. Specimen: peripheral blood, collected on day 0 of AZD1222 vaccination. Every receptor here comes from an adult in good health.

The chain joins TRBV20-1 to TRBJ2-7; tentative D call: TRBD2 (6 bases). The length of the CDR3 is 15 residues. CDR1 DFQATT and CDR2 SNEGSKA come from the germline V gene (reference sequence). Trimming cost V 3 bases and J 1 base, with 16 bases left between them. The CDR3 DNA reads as TGCAGTGCTAGTCTCCGGGCGGGGAATTCCTACGAGCAGTACTTC. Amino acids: CSASLRAGNSYEQYF.

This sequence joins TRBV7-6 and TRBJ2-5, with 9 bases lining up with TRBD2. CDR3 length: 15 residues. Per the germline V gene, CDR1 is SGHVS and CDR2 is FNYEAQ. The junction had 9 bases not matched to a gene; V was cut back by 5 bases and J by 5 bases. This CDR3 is CASSAGGAGGETQYF. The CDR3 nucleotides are TGTGCCAGCAGCGCCGGCGGGGCGGGGGGGGAGACCCAGTACTTC.

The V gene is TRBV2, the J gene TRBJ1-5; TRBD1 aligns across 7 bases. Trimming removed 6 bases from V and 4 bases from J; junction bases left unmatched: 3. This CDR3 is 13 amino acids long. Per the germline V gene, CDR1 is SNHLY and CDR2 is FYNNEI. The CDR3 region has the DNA TGTGCCAGCAGGGGGGACAGTAATCAGCCCCAGCATTTT. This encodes CASRGDSNQPQHF.

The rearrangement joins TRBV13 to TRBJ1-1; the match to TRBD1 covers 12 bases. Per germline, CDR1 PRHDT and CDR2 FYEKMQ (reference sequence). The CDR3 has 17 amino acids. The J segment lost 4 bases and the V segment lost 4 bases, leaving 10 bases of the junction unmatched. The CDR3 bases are TGTGCCAGCAGCTCGTCCGGGACAGGGGGCCTGGGCACTGAAGCTTTCTTT. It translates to CASSSSGTGGLGTEAFF.

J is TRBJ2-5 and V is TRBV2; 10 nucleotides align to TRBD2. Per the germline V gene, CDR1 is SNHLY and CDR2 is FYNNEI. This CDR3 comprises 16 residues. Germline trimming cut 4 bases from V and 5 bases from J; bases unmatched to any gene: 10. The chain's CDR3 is CASSGRGAGGRETQYF. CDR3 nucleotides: TGTGCCAGCAGTGGCCGTGGAGCGGGGGGGCGGGAGACCCAGTACTTC.

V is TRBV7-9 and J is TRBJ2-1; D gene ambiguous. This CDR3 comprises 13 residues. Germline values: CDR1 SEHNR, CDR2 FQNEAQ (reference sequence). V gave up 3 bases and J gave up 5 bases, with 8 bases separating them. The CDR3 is CASSFRTNNEQFF. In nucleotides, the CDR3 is TGTGCCAGCAGCTTTCGGACGAACAATGAGCAGTTCTTC.

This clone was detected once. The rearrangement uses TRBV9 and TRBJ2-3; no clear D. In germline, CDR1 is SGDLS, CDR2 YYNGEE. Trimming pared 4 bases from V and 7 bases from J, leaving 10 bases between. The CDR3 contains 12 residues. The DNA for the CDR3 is TGTGCCAGCAGCCCCCCTGGGTATACGCAGTATTTT. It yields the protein CASSPPGYTQYF.

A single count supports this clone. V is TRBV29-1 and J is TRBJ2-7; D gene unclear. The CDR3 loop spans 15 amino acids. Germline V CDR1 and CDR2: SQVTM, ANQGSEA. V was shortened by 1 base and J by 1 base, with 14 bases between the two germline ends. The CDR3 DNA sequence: TGCAGCGTTGAAGGGGGTCGGGTTGGGTCCTACGAGCAGTACTTC. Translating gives CSVEGGRVGSYEQYF.